A selection of T cell receptor beta chains follows, all from one sample in a study of blood T cell repertoires in COVID-19. The method was immunoSEQ multiplex PCR; TCRdb's version includes in-frame clones alone and lacks a portion of them. The sample consists of about 210,000 clones, roughly 82% of them appearing once. Input material: peripheral blood. The receptors were gathered from a woman aged 55-70 years with COVID-19, enrolled during active disease. Both conserved end residues are part of each CDR3. A D gene is named only where the DNA matches it firmly. Some rows mark clone size as missing; the rest say once, few, many or name a class of expanded clone.

>TRBJ1-2|TRBD1|-|TRBV5-5
CASSPGGQGAGYTF
TGTGCCAGCAGCCCTGGTGGACAGGGGGCAGGCTACACCTTC
>TRBJ1-1|TRBD1|-|TRBV27
CASSPGTGERTEAFF
TGTGCCAGCAGCCCCGGGACAGGGGAAAGGACTGAAGCTTTCTTT
>TRBJ2-6|TRBD1|-|TRBV7-9
CASSFYTGGTGANVLTF
TGTGCCAGCAGCTTTTACACAGGGGGGACTGGGGCCAACGTCCTGACTTTC
>TRBJ2-2|TRBD2|-|TRBV2
CASSEGLAGITGELFF
TGTGCCAGCAGTGAAGGACTAGCGGGTATCACCGGGGAGCTGTTTTTT
>TRBJ2-2|-|-|TRBV4-2
CASSQGASGELFF
TGTGCCAGCAGCCAAGGAGCGTCGGGGGAGCTGTTTTTT
>TRBJ2-5|TRBD1|once|TRBV5-4
CASSLATGGWKTQYF
TGTGCCAGCAGCTTGGCTACAGGGGGCTGGAAGACCCAGTACTTC
>TRBJ2-4|TRBD1|-|TRBV25-1
CASSRTGNKNIQYF
TGTGCCAGCAGTCGGACAGGGAACAAAAACATTCAGTACTTC
>TRBJ2-3|-|-|TRBV7-2
CASSPGTYVSYTQYF
TGTGCCAGCAGCCCCGGGACTTACGTTTCGTATACGCAGTATTTT
>TRBJ2-1|TRBD2|few|TRBV29-1
CSVETGGLAGVDEQFF
TGCAGCGTTGAAACTGGGGGACTAGCGGGAGTTGATGAGCAGTTCTTC
>TRBJ2-1|TRBD2|once|TRBV11-2
CASSSTSGPYNEQFF
TGTGCCAGCAGCTCGACTAGCGGTCCGTACAATGAGCAGTTCTTC
>TRBJ2-2|TRBD2|-|TRBV5-8
CASSLLAGATGELFF
TGTGCCAGCAGCTTACTAGCGGGAGCTACCGGGGAGCTGTTTTTT
>TRBJ1-6|-|-|TRBV7-9
CASSLTGTHAPLHF
TGTGCCAGCAGTTTAACAGGGACCCATGCACCCCTCCACTTT
>TRBJ2-7|-|-|TRBV7-9
CASSLTSYEQYF
TGTGCCAGCAGCTTAACTTCCTACGAGCAGTACTTC
>TRBJ1-5|-|-|TRBV10-1
CASLRGSAIGGNQPQHF
TGCGCCTCCCTCAGGGGTTCCGCAATCGGGGGCAATCAGCCCCAGCATTTT
>TRBJ2-1|-|-|TRBV2
CASSPSRGLSNEQFF
TGTGCCAGCAGTCCATCCAGGGGCTTGTCCAATGAGCAGTTCTTC
>TRBJ2-7|TRBD2|-|TRBV7-6
CASSPDREAREQYF
TGTGCCAGCAGCCCCGATCGGGAGGCACGCGAGCAGTACTTC
>TRBJ1-1|TRBD1|-|TRBV10-1
CASSGTQGQGVMNTEAFF
TGCGCCAGCAGTGGGACCCAAGGACAGGGCGTAATGAACACTGAAGCTTTCTTT
>TRBJ2-2|TRBD2|-|TRBV19
CASSLQLAGGLSGELFF
TGTGCCAGTTCCCTCCAACTAGCGGGGGGGCTCAGCGGGGAGCTGTTTTTT
>TRBJ1-1|-|-|TRBV4-1
CASSQVRGGTEAFF
TGCGCCAGCAGCCAAGTCCGGGGGGGGACTGAAGCTTTCTTT
>TRBJ1-1|-|-|TRBV7-9
CASSLDSYLSEAFF
TGTGCCAGCAGCTTGGACAGCTATTTGAGTGAAGCTTTCTTT
>TRBJ1-5|-|-|TRBV10-1
CASSDSEPHF
TGCGCCAGCAGTGATAGCGAGCCGCATTTT
>TRBJ1-5|-|-|TRBV3-1/TRBV3-2
CASSQDRNLQPQHF
TGTGCCAGCAGCCAAGATCGTAATCTCCAGCCCCAGCATTTT
>TRBJ2-5|TRBD1|-|TRBV19
CASMGTGVSSGTQYF
TGTGCCAGTATGGGTACAGGGGTTTCGTCGGGGACCCAGTACTTC
>TRBJ1-4|TRBD1|-|TRBV9
CASSLLGGLGEKLFF
TGTGCCAGCAGCCTCCTAGGGGGCTTGGGGGAAAAACTGTTTTTT
>TRBJ1-4|-|-|TRBV7-6
CASSRKGATNEKLFF
TGTGCCAGCAGCAGAAAGGGGGCAACTAATGAAAAACTGTTTTTT
>TRBJ1-6|-|-|TRBV28
CASSLGARATNSPLHF
TGTGCCAGCAGTTTAGGGGCTCGTGCCACCAATTCACCCCTCCACTTT
>TRBJ1-4|-|-|TRBV2
CASTPDRGRGLFF
TGTGCCAGCACTCCCGACCGGGGTCGAGGCCTGTTTTTT
>TRBJ2-7|TRBD1|-|TRBV28
CASSFIGGWVEQYF
TGTGCCAGCAGTTTTATAGGGGGCTGGGTTGAGCAGTACTTC
>TRBJ1-2|-|few|TRBV4-1
CASSPGEGRGIDGYTF
TGCGCCAGCAGTCCCGGGGAGGGGAGAGGAATCGATGGCTACACCTTC
>TRBJ1-1|-|-|TRBV14
CASSQGQFNTEAFF
TGTGCCAGCAGCCAAGGACAGTTTAACACTGAAGCTTTCTTT
>TRBJ2-5|TRBD1|-|TRBV27
CASSGTGRQETQYF
TGTGCCAGCAGTGGGACAGGGCGGCAAGAGACCCAGTACTTC
>TRBJ1-1|-|few|TRBV5-1
CASSLGVVPNTEAFF
TGCGCCAGCAGCTTGGGCGTGGTCCCGAACACTGAAGCTTTCTTT
>TRBJ2-3|-|-|TRBV19
CASSMGKITDTQYF
TGTGCCAGTAGTATGGGCAAGATCACAGATACGCAGTATTTT
>TRBJ2-1|TRBD2|-|TRBV7-2
CASSIPGLAGGVSYNEQFF
TGTGCCAGCAGCATCCCCGGACTAGCGGGGGGGGTGTCCTACAATGAGCAGTTCTTC
>TRBJ2-5|-|few|TRBV7-2
CASSRRQGWETQYF
TGTGCCAGCAGCCGCCGTCAGGGATGGGAGACCCAGTACTTC
>TRBJ1-2|TRBD1|-|TRBV11-2
CASSFGQGDGYTF
TGTGCCAGCAGCTTCGGACAGGGAGATGGCTACACCTTC
>TRBJ1-1|-|-|TRBV11-2
CASSFAGETEAFF
TGTGCCAGCAGCTTCGCAGGGGAAACTGAAGCTTTCTTT